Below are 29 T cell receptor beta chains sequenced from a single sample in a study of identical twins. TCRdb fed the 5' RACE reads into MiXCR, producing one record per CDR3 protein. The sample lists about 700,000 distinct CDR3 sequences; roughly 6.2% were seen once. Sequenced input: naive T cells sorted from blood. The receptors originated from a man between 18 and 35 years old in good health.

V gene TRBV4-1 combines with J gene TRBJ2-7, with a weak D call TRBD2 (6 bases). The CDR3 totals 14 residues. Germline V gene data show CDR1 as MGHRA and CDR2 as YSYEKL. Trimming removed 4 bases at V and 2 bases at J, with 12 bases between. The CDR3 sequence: CASSPEGLPYEQYF. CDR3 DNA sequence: TGCGCCAGCAGCCCCGAAGGACTACCCTACGAGCAGTACTTC.

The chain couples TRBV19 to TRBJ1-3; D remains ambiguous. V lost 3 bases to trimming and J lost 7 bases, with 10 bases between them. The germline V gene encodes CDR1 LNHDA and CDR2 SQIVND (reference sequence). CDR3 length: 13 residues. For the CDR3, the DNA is TGTGCCAGTAGTATTGGGAATCGGAACACCATATATTTT. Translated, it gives CASSIGNRNTIYF.

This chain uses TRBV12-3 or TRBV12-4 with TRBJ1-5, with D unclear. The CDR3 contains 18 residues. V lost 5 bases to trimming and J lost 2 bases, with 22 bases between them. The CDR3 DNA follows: TGTGCCAGCAGTACCCGATACCCCGGGAGGTCGGGCAATCAGCCCCAGCATTTT. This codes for CASSTRYPGRSGNQPQHF.

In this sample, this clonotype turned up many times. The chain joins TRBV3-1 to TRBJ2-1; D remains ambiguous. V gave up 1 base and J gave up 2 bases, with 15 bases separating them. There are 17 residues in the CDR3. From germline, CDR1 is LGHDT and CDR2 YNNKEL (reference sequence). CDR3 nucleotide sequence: TGTGCCAGCAGCCAAGCCGTCGTCCTCTCCCCCTACAATGAGCAGTTCTTC. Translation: CASSQAVVLSPYNEQFF.

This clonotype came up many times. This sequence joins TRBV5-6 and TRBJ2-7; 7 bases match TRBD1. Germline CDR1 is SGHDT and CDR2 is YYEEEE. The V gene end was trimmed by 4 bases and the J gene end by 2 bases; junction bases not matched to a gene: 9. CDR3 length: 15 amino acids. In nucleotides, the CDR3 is TGTGCCAGCAGCAAGAAAGGGGGCAGGGCCTACGAGCAGTACTTC. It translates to CASSKKGGRAYEQYF.

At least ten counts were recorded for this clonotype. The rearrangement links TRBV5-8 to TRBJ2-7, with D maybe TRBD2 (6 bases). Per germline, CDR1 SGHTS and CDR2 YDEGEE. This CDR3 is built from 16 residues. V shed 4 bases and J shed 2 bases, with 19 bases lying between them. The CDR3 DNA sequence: TGTGCCAGCAGCCAGCCGTGGGGGGAGATAGCCTACGAGCAGTACGTC. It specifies CASSQPWGEIAYEQYV.

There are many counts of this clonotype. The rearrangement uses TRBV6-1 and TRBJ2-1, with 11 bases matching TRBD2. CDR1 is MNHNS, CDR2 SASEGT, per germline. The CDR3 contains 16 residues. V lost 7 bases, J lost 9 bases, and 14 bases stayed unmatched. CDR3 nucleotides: TGTGCCAGCAATAATGGGCTAGCGGGAGGAAAGAGTGAGCAGTTCTTC. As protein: CASNNGLAGGKSEQFF.

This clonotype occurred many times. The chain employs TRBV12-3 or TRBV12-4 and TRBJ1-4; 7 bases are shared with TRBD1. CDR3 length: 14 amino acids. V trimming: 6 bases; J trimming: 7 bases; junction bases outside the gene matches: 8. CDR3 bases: TGTGCCAGCAGCAAGGGGGCGAGGGCTGAAAAACTGTTTTTT. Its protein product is CASSKGARAEKLFF.

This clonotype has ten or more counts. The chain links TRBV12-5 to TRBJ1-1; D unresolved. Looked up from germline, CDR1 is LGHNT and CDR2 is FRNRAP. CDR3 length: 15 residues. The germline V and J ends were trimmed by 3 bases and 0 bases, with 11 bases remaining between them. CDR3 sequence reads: CASGFTDQLNTEAFF. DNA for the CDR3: TGTGCTAGTGGTTTTACGGACCAATTGAACACTGAAGCTTTCTTT.

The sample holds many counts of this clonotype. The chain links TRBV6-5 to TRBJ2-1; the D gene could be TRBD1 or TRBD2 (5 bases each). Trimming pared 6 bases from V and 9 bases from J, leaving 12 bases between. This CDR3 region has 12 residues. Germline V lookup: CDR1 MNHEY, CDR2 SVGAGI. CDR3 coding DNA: TGTGCCAGCAGAAACCCCGGGACTGAGCAGTTCTTC. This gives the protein CASRNPGTEQFF.

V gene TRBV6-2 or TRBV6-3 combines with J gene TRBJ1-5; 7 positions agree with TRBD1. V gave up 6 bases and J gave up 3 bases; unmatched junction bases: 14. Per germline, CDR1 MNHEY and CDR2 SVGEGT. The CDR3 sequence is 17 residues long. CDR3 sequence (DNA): TGTGCCAGCAGAGCCCGCCCTGGGACAGCGCACAATCAGCCCCAGCATTTT. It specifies CASRARPGTAHNQPQHF.

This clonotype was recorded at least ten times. CDR3 sequence reads: CASSGLSRGKETQYF. The CDR3 DNA is TGTGCCAGCAGTGGCCTGTCGAGGGGAAAAGAGACCCAGTACTTC. The V gene is TRBV6-1, the J gene TRBJ2-5; D is possibly TRBD1 or TRBD2 (5 bases each). The V end lost 4 bases, the J end lost 3 bases, and 15 bases lay between the germline ends. This CDR3 is 15 amino acids long. Per the germline V gene, CDR1 is MNHNS and CDR2 is SASEGT.

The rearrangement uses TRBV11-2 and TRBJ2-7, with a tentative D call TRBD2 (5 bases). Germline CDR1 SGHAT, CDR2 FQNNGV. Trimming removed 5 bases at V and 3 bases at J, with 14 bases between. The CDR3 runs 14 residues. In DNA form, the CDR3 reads TGTGCCAGCAGCCCCGCGGGCAGAAGCTACGAGCAGTACGTC. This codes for CASSPAGRSYEQYV.

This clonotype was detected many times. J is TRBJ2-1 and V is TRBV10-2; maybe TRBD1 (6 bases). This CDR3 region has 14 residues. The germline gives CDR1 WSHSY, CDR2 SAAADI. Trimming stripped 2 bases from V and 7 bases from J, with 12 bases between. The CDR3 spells CASSEPYDRNEQFF. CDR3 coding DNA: TGCGCCAGCAGTGAGCCCTATGACAGGAATGAGCAGTTCTTC.

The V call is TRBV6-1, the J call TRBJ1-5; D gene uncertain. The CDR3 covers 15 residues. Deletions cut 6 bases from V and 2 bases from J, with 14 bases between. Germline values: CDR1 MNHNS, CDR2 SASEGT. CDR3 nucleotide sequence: TGTGCCAGCAGGTGGTATCCGGGCGGCAATCAGCCCCAGCATTTT. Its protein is CASRWYPGGNQPQHF.

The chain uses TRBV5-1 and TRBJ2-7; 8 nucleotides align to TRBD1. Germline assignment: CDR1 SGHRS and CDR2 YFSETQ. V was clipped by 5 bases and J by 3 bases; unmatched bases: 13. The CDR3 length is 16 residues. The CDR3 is CASSSYTGTGGYEQYF. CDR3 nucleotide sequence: TGCGCCAGCAGTTCATACACCGGGACAGGAGGCTACGAGCAGTACTTC.

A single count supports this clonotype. The chain's CDR3 is CASSWGTGDEQYF. CDR3 DNA: TGCGCCAGCAGCTGGGGGACAGGCGACGAGCAGTACTTC. This chain links TRBV5-1 with TRBJ2-7; 8 positions agree with TRBD1. V lost 3 bases and J lost 5; bases outside the gene matches: 4. Germline V gives CDR1 SGHRS, CDR2 YFSETQ. The CDR3 runs 13 residues.

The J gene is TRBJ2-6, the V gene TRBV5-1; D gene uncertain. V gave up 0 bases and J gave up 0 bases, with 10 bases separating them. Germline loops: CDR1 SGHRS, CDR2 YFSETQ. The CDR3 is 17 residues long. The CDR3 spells CASSLGWGSSGANVLTF. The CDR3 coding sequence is TGCGCCAGCAGCTTGGGGTGGGGAAGCTCTGGGGCCAACGTCCTGACTTTC.

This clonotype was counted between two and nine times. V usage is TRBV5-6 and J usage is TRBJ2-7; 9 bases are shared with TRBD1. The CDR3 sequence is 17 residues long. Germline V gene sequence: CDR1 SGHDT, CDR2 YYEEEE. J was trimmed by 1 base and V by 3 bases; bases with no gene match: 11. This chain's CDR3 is CASSSPLGQGSSYEQYF. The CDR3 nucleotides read TGTGCCAGCAGCTCCCCGCTGGGACAGGGTTCTTCCTACGAGCAGTACTTC.

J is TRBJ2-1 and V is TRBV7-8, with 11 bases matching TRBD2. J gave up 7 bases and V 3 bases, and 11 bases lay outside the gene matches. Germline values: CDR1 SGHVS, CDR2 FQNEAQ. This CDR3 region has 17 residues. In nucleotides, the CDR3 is TGTGCCAGCAGCTTCGAATCACTAGCGGGAGTCACGAATGAGCAGTTCTTC. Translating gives CASSFESLAGVTNEQFF.

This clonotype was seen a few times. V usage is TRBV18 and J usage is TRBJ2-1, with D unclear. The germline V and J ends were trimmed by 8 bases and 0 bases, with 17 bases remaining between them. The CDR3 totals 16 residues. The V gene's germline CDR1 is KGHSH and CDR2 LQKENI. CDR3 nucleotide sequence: TGTGCCAGCATACCAGTCCTAGGCGGCTCCTACAATGAGCAGTTCTTC. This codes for CASIPVLGGSYNEQFF.

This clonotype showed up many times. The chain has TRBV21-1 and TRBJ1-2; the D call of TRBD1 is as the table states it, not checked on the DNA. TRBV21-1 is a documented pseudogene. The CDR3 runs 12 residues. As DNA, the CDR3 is TGTGCCAGCGTACCAGCAGGGCATGGCTACACCTTC. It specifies CASVPAGHGYTF.

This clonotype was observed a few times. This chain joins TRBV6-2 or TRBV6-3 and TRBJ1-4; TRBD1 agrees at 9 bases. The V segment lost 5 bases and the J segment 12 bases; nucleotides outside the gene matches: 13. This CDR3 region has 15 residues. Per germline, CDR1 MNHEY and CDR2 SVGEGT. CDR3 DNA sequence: TGTGCCAGCAGTCGGCCACCGGGACAGGGAAGGGAACTGTTTTTT. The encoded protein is CASSRPPGQGRELFF.

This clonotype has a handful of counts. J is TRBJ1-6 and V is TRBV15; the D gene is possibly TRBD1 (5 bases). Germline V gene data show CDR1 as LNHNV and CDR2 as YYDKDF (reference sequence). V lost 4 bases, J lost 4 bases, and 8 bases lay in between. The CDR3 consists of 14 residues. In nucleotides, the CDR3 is TGTGCCACCAGCACACGGGGGTATAATTCACCCCTCCACTTT. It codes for CATSTRGYNSPLHF.

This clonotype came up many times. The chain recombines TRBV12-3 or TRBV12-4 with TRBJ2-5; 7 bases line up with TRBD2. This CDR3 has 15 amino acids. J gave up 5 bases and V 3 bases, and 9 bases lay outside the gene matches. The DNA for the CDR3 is TGTGCCAGCAGTTTCGGTGGGAGGGCCGGGGAGACCCAGTACTTC. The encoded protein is CASSFGGRAGETQYF.

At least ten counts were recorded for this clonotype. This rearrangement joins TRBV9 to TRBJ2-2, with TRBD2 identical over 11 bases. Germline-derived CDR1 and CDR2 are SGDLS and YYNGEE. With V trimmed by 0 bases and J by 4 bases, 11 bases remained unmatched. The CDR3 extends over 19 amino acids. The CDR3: CASSVGILGLADLTGELFF. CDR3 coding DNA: TGTGCCAGCAGCGTAGGTATTCTGGGACTAGCGGACCTCACCGGGGAGCTGTTTTTT.

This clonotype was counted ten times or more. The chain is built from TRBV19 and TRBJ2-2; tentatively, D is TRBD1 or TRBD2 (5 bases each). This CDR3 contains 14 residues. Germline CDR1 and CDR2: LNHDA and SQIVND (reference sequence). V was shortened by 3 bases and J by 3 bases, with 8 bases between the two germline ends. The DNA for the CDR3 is TGTGCCAGTAGTATCGGGACCTACACCGGGGAGCTGTTTTTT. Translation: CASSIGTYTGELFF.

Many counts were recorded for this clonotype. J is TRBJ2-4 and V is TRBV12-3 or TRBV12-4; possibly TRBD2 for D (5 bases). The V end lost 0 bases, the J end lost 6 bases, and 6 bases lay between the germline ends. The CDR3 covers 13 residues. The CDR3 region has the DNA TGTGCCAGCAGTTTAGCCGGGGTAAACATTCAGTACTTC. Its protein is CASSLAGVNIQYF.

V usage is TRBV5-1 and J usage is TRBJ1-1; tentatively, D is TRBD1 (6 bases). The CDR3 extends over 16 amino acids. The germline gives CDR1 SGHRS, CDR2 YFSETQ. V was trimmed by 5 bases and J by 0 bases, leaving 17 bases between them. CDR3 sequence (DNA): TGCGCCAGCAGTGCCGGGACATTTGGTTTGAACACTGAAGCTTTCTTT. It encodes CASSAGTFGLNTEAFF.